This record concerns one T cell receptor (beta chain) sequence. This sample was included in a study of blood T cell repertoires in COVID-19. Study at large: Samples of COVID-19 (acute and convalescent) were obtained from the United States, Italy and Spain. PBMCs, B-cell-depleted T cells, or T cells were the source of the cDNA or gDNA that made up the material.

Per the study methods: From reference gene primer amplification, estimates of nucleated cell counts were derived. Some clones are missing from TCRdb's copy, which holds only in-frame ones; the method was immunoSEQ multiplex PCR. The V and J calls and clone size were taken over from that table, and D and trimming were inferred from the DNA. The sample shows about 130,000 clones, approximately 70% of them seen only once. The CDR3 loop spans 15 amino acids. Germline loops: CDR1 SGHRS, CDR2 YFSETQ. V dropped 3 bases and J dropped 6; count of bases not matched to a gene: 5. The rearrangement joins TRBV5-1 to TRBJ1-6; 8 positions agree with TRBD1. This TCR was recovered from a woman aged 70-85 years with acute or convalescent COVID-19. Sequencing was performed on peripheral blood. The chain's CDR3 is CASSYGQGGNSPLHF. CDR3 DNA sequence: TGCGCCAGCAGCTATGGACAGGGAGGTAATTCACCCCTCCACTTT.